Reported below is one T cell receptor (beta chain). Its specificity is not known. The sample is drawn from a study of T cell responses to AZD1222 COVID-19 vaccine. Study-level findings and limits: Spike-wide coverage was observed for vaccine-associated CD4 TCRs, with dominant responses at 160-218 and 743-854. The donor group comprised mostly white British people and more females; the analysis possibly underestimated clonal diversity. Baseline antibody screening turned up just five to seven seropositive AZD1222 recipients.

Sequencing used immunoSEQ multiplex PCR; TCRdb keeps in-frame clones, though not all of them. The sample has around 150,000 clones; approximately 90% are singletons. The CDR3 has 16 residues. Trimming cost V 5 bases and J 4 bases; bases outside gene matches: 11. Germline lookup yields CDR1 SNHLY and CDR2 FYNNEI. The rearrangement joins TRBV2 to TRBJ1-1, with 9 bases matching TRBD1. The starting material was peripheral blood, obtained on day 0 of AZD1222 vaccination. This TCR was sampled from an adult in good health. The chain's CDR3 is CASSTTRTGASTEAFF. CDR3 bases: TGTGCCAGCAGTACCACTAGGACAGGGGCTAGCACTGAAGCTTTCTTT.